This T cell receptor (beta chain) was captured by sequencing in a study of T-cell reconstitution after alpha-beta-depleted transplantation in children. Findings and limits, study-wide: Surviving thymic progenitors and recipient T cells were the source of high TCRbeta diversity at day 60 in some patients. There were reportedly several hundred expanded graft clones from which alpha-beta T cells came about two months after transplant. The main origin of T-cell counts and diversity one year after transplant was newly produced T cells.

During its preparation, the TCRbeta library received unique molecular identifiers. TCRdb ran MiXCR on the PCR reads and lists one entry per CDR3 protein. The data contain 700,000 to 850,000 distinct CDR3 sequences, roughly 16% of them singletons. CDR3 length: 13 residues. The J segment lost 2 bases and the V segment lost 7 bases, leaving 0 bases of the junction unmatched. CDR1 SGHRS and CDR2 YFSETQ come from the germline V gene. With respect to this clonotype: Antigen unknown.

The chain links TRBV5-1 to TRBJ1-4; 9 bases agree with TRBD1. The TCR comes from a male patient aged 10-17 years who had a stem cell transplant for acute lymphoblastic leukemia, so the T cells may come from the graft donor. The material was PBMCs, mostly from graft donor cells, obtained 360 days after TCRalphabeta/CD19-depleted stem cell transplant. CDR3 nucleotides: TGCGCCAGCGGACAGGGGACTAATGAAAAACTGTTTTTT. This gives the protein CASGQGTNEKLFF.